This TCR beta chain appears in the sequencing data of a study of tumor-infiltrating lymphocytes in glioblastoma multiforme. Study results and limitations: T cells were not sorted into functional subsets. Just one glioblastoma patient contributed to the TCR-mutation comparison.

TCRB libraries came from RNA via three nested multiplex PCR rounds. TCRB cDNA was made from approximately 0.5 ug total RNA. MiXCR, run by TCRdb on the multiplex PCR reads, gives a single entry per CDR3 protein. The sample lists approximately 20,000 distinct CDR3 sequences, roughly 68% occurring once. V was clipped by 8 bases and J by 2 bases, with 11 bases between them. There are 13 residues in the CDR3. The germline V gene encodes CDR1 SGHNT and CDR2 YENEEA. Regarding this clonotype: Its target is not known.

The sequenced material came from peripheral blood. The chain links TRBV11-3 to TRBJ2-3; D is tentatively TRBD1 or TRBD2 (5 bases each). This TCR came from a male donor with glioblastoma. CDR3: CASGRGDTDTQYF. As DNA, the CDR3 is TGTGCCAGCGGGAGAGGGGACACAGATACGCAGTATTTT.